A selection of T cell receptor beta chains follows, all from one sample in a study of T-cell reconstitution after alpha-beta-depleted transplantation in children. TCRdb reanalysed the PCR reads using MiXCR and keeps one entry per CDR3 protein. Among 750,000 to 950,000 distinct CDR3 sequences listed, 16% were seen once. This sample comprised PBMCs, mostly from graft donor cells, obtained 360 days after TCRalphabeta/CD19-depleted stem cell transplant. These receptors were taken from a male patient younger than 18 who had a stem cell transplant for acute lymphoblastic leukemia, so the T cells may come from the graft donor. CDR3s include the opening cysteine and the closing phenylalanine or tryptophan. D genes are given only for firm matches. Expanded clones are given a class, and other clones once, few, many or no size at all.

D | J | size | V | CDR3 | DNA
. | TRBJ2-5 | few | TRBV2 | CASSEAFQETQYF | TGTGCCAGCAGTGAGGCCTTCCAAGAGACCCAGTACTTC
. | TRBJ2-1 | few | TRBV7-3 | CASSATPGVIEQFF | TGTGCCAGCAGCGCGACACCAGGGGTTATTGAGCAGTTCTTC
TRBD2 | TRBJ2-1 | . | TRBV7-9 | CASSLLMREEQFF | TGTGCCAGCAGCCTCTTAATGCGGGAGGAGCAGTTCTTC
TRBD2 | TRBJ2-5 | . | TRBV6-5 | CASSYGQLAGGNQETQYF | TGTGCCAGCAGTTACGGGCAACTAGCGGGAGGGAACCAAGAGACCCAGTACTTC
. | TRBJ2-2 | . | TRBV4-1 | CASSQERTIGELFF | TGCGCCAGCAGCCAAGAAAGGACAATAGGGGAGCTGTTTTTT
TRBD1 | TRBJ1-2 | few | TRBV12-3/TRBV12-4 | CASRPRQGRNYGYTF | TGTGCCAGCAGGCCGCGACAGGGGCGTAACTATGGCTACACCTTC
. | TRBJ2-1 | . | TRBV20-1 | CSARDWYNEQFF | TGCAGTGCTAGAGATTGGTACAATGAGCAGTTCTTC
. | TRBJ2-2 | few | TRBV7-9 | CASSFTANTGELFF | TGTGCCAGCAGCTTCACGGCGAACACCGGGGAGCTGTTTTTT
TRBD1 | TRBJ2-7 | few | TRBV7-3 | CASSYESMTGVSREQYF | TGTGCCAGCAGCTACGAATCTATGACAGGGGTCTCCCGCGAGCAGTACTTC
. | TRBJ2-1 | few | TRBV11-2 | CASSLVGGLMGNEQFF | TGTGCCAGCAGCTTAGTCGGGGGACTTATGGGCAATGAGCAGTTCTTC
TRBD2 | TRBJ2-2 | few | TRBV27 | CASSLYGLAEPNTGELFF | TGTGCCAGCAGTTTATATGGACTAGCGGAGCCGAACACCGGGGAGCTGTTTTTT
TRBD1 | TRBJ1-5 | . | TRBV4-1 | CASSPGGLGNQPQHF | TGCGCCAGCAGCCCAGGGGGACTGGGGAATCAGCCCCAGCATTTT
. | TRBJ2-1 | many | TRBV12-3/TRBV12-4 | CASGSASYNEQFF | TGTGCCAGCGGGAGCGCTTCCTACAATGAGCAGTTCTTC
TRBD1 | TRBJ2-3 | . | TRBV9 | CASNRDRLLDTQYF | TGTGCCAGCAATCGGGACAGGTTGCTGGATACGCAGTATTTT
. | TRBJ2-7 | few | TRBV12-3/TRBV12-4 | CASSPRRNYEQYF | TGTGCCAGCAGTCCTCGACGGAACTACGAGCAGTACTTC
. | TRBJ1-3 | many | TRBV2 | CASSARTVSGNTIYF | TGTGCCAGCAGTGCCCGGACAGTCTCTGGAAACACCATATATTTT
. | TRBJ2-3 | many | TRBV6-1 | CASRRVETDTQYF | TGTGCCAGCAGGCGGGTCGAGACAGATACGCAGTATTTT
. | TRBJ2-1 | few | TRBV5-1 | CASSPLTGASIGNEQFF | TGCGCCAGCAGCCCCTTGACCGGTGCTAGCATAGGCAATGAGCAGTTCTTC
. | TRBJ2-7 | few | TRBV24-1 | CATRDYYYEQYF | TGTGCCACCAGGGACTACTACTACGAGCAGTACTTC
. | TRBJ1-4 | few | TRBV4-1 | CASSWLSGDEKLFF | TGCGCCAGCAGCTGGTTATCCGGGGATGAAAAACTGTTTTTT
TRBD1 | TRBJ1-1 | many | TRBV5-1 | CASSFPPGQMNTEAFF | TGCGCCAGCAGCTTTCCCCCGGGACAGATGAACACTGAAGCTTTCTTT
TRBD2 | TRBJ2-5 | many | TRBV5-1 | CASSFGLAGQETQYF | TGCGCCAGCAGCTTTGGACTAGCGGGGCAAGAGACCCAGTACTTC
. | TRBJ2-5 | . | TRBV28 | CASSLSFGALYF | TGTGCCAGCAGTTTATCTTTCGGCGCACTTTACTTC
. | TRBJ2-1 | few | TRBV19 | CASSIGPNYNEQFF | TGTGCCAGTAGTATAGGTCCAAATTACAATGAGCAGTTCTTC
. | TRBJ2-7 | . | TRBV5-1 | CASSLVSGSYQAVYEQYF | TGCGCCAGCAGCTTGGTGTCAGGGTCTTATCAAGCGGTCTACGAGCAGTACTTC
. | TRBJ2-5 | . | TRBV20-1 | CSARPPWVFQETQYF | TGCAGTGCTAGACCCCCCTGGGTTTTTCAAGAGACCCAGTACTTC
. | TRBJ2-5 | . | TRBV7-6 | CASSRIPRGGPQETQYF | TGTGCCAGCAGCCGTATACCGAGGGGGGGCCCCCAAGAGACCCAGTACTTC
TRBD1 | TRBJ2-7 | few | TRBV7-9 | CASIPDPGTESYEQYF | TGTGCCAGCATCCCAGACCCGGGGACAGAGTCCTACGAGCAGTACTTC
. | TRBJ2-1 | . | TRBV6-5 | CASSSPTTGRGNEQFF | TGTGCCAGCAGTTCACCCACGACAGGGCGGGGAAATGAGCAGTTCTTC
TRBD1 | TRBJ1-4 | . | TRBV15 | CATSRRQGASQLTNEKLFF | TGTGCCACCAGCCGAAGACAGGGGGCTTCCCAACTAACTAATGAAAAACTGTTTTTT
. | TRBJ2-1 | . | TRBV5-1 | CASSLPRTGGDEQFF | TGCGCCAGCAGCTTGCCACGGACAGGAGGGGATGAGCAGTTCTTC
TRBD1 | TRBJ1-3 | . | TRBV7-9 | CASRSPDRVSGNTIYF | TGTGCCAGCAGGTCCCCGGACAGGGTCTCTGGAAACACCATATATTTT
. | TRBJ2-5 | . | TRBV20-1 | CSALTGHTETQYF | TGCAGTGCACTTACGGGACACACAGAGACCCAGTACTTC
. | TRBJ2-4 | . | TRBV6-2/TRBV6-3 | CASSRQGGGKNIQYF | TGTGCCAGCAGCCGACAGGGAGGAGGCAAAAACATTCAGTACTTC
. | TRBJ2-6 | . | TRBV12-3/TRBV12-4 | CASSDSSSGANVLTF | TGTGCCAGCAGCGACAGCAGCTCTGGGGCCAACGTCCTGACTTTC
. | TRBJ2-7 | . | TRBV10-3 | CAISDRDSYEQYF | TGTGCCATCAGTGACCGGGACTCCTACGAGCAGTACTTC
TRBD2 | TRBJ2-3 | . | TRBV28 | CASSPLAGGWGTDTQYF | TGTGCCAGCAGCCCACTAGCGGGGGGTTGGGGCACAGATACGCAGTATTTT
. | TRBJ2-7 | many | TRBV28 | CASSLTRLGYEQYF | TGTGCCAGCAGTTTAACCCGGTTGGGCTACGAGCAGTACTTC
TRBD1 | TRBJ2-1 | many | TRBV5-1 | CASSRTGGSSRNEQFF | TGCGCCAGCAGCCGGACAGGGGGCAGTTCTCGGAATGAGCAGTTCTTC
. | TRBJ2-7 | few | TRBV12-3/TRBV12-4 | CASSLFAYSYEQYF | TGTGCCAGCAGTTTGTTCGCATACAGTTACGAGCAGTACTTC
TRBD2 | TRBJ2-1 | many | TRBV4-2 | CASSQALASGNEQFF | TGTGCCAGCAGTCAAGCACTAGCGAGTGGCAATGAGCAGTTCTTC
. | TRBJ2-7 | few | TRBV15 | CATSRDSDSDYEQYF | TGTGCCACCAGCAGAGATTCCGACTCAGACTACGAGCAGTACTTC
. | TRBJ2-7 | . | TRBV13 | CASSLGTAPLSYEQYF | TGTGCCAGCAGCTTGGGGACCGCCCCCCTCTCCTACGAGCAGTACTTC
. | TRBJ2-5 | . | TRBV6-6 | CASSKGRDVTQYF | TGTGCCAGCAGCAAGGGAAGGGATGTGACCCAGTACTTC
TRBD1 | TRBJ2-1 | many | TRBV29-1 | CSVEGTGSSYNEQFF | TGCAGCGTTGAGGGGACAGGGAGCTCCTACAATGAGCAGTTCTTC
. | TRBJ1-4 | few | TRBV6-5 | CASSLGTIGEKLFF | TGTGCCAGCAGTTTAGGGACCATCGGTGAAAAACTGTTTTTT